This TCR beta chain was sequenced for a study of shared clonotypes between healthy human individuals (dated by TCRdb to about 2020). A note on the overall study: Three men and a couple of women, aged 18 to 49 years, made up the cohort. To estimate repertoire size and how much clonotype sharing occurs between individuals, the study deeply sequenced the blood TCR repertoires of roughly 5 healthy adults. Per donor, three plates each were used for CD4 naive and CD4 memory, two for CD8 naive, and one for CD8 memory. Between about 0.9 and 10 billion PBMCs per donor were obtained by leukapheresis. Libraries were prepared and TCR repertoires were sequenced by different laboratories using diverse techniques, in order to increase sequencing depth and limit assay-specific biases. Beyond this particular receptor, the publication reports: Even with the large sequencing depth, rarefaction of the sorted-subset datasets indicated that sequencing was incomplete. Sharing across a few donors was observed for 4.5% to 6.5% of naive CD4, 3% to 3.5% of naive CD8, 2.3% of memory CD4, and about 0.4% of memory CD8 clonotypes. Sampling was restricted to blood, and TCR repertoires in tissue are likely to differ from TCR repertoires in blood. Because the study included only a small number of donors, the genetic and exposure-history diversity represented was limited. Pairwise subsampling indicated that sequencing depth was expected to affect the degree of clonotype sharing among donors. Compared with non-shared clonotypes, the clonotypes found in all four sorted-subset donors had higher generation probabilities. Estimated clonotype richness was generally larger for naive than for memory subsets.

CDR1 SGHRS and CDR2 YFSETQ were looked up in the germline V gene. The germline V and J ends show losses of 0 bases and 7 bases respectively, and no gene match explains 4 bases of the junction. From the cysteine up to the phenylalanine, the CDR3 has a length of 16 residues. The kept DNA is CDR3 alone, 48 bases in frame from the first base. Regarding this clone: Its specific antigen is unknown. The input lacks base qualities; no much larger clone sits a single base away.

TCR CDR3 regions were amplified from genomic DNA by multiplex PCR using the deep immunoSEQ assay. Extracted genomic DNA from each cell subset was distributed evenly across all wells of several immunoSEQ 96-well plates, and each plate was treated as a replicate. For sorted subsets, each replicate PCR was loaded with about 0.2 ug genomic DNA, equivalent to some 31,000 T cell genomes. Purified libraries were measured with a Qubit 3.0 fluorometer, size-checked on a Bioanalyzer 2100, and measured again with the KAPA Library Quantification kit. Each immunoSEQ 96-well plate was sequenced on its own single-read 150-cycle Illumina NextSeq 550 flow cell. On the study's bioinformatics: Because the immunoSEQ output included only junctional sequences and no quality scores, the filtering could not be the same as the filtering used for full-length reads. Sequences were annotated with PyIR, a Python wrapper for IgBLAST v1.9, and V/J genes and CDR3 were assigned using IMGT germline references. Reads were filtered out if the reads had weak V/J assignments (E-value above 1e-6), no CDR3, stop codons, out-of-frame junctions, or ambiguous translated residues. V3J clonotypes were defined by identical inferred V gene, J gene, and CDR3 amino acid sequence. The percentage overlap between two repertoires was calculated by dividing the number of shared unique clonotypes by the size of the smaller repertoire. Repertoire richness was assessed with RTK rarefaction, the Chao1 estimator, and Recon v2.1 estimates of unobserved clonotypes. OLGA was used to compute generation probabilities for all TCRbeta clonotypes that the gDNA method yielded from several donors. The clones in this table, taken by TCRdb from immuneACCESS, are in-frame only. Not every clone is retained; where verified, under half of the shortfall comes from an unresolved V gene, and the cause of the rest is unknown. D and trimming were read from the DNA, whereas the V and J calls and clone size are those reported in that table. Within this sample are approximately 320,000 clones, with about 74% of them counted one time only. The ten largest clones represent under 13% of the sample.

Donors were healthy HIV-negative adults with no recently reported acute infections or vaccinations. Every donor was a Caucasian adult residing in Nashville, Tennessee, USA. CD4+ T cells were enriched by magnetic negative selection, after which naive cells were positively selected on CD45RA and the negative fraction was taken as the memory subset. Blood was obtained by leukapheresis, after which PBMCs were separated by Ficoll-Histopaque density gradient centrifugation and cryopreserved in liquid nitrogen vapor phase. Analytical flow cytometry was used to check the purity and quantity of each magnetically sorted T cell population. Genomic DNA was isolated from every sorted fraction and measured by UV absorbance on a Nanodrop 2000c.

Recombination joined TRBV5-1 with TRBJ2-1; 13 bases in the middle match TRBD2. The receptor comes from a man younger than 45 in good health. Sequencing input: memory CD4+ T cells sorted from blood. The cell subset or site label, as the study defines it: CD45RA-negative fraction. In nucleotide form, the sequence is TGCGCCAGCAGCTTGGAACTAGCGGGAGGGTTGAATGAGCAGTTCTTC. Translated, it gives CASSLELAGGLNEQFF.